This record looks at one T cell receptor beta chain sequence and its context. This clonotype came up many times. It lacks a known antigen. No base quality values were provided; no much bigger clone lies one nucleotide off. The data belong to a study of blood T cells in healthy people across ages (dated by TCRdb to about 2015). With respect to the entire study: Template switching captured roughly one uniquely barcoded TCR beta cDNA molecule per two T cells in model experiments. Age-related changes in TCR beta repertoire diversity were measured in the study by deep sequencing normalized with unique cDNA molecular identifiers. The donors were split into four age groups: young (average about 16 years), middle-aged (39), aged (62) and long-lived (82). To avoid experimental bias, donors of different ages were randomly spread across the sequencing lanes. Two additional independent replicas of 1 million unique cDNA reads from the same blood draw were analyzed for two donors (one aged 18 to 29 and one aged 80 or older).

Donors were around 37 systemically healthy Caucasian individuals from Russia aged roughly 6 to 95 years. Approximately 9.3 milliliters of peripheral blood were collected from each donor into EDTA-treated Vacutainer tubes. Ficoll-Paque density-gradient centrifugation was used to isolate PBMCs, with at least 6.5 million per sample. Total RNA was extracted from PBMCs with Trizol reagent, with at least 6 micrograms obtained per sample. Naive CD45RAhigh/CD27high T cell percentages were measured by flow cytometry on a PBMC aliquot from every donor. Library prep was done by 5' RACE. The run used an Illumina HiSeq 2500. A second roughly 6 to 12 cycle PCR used a sample-barcoded 5' primer and a J-beta primer mix. A unique molecular identifier was introduced onto each TCR beta cDNA molecule by a template-switch 5' adaptor carrying 12 random nucleotides. Each sample yielded at least 2.5 million CDR3-containing paired-end reads. First-strand cDNA synthesis was performed from all RNA using the Mint cDNA synthesis kit, with priming by a TRBC-specific oligonucleotide. After uracil-DNA glycosylase treatment, a first 18-cycle PCR used universal primers M1SS and BC2_uni_R on all cDNA. Turning to the authors' computational methods: Each sample was normalized by randomly selecting 1 million high-quality reads, each carrying a distinct molecular identifier. Reads sharing molecular identifiers were discarded rather than binned into consensus sequences. MiTCR, with a Q25 quality threshold and the strictest error-elimination algorithm, was used for CDR3 identification, clonotype clustering and error correction. Lower-bound total TCR beta diversity was estimated with a nonparametric unseen species model using Euler transformation. Starting from the raw public reads, TCRdb applied fastp trimming at Q25, assembled clones with MiXCR and retained in-frame beta chains. Merged by CDR3 protein, the rows form single entries marked with the most common genes and DNA. The V and J calls and clone size come from TCRdb's table, not from the authors' own analysis. For this sample there are about 1,500,000 distinct CDR3 sequences; approximately 40% appear just once. The ten largest clones take up less than 8% of the sample.

What the study reported, not specific to this receptor: The percentage of naive T cells measured by flow cytometry correlated strongly with observed TCR beta diversity. Estimates of total diversity based on one million sequenced T cells were regarded as lower bounds and as underestimates. Compared with the aged group, the long-lived group had more naive CD4+ T cells, fewer expanded clones and increased TCR diversity, a pattern suggesting age selection. Because profiling used bulk unsorted PBMCs, naive and antigen-experienced compartments could not be compared conclusively. As age increased, observed TCR beta diversity per million T cells dropped in a roughly linear way, and a significant reduction was already evident by age around 41. Because donor CMV infection status was unknown, age-related changes in expanded clonotypes were potentially confounded.

In the germline V gene (reference sequence), CDR1 corresponds to SEHNR and CDR2 to FQNEAQ. The CDR3 sequence holds 14 residues, the cysteine and phenylalanine included. Left in the record is the CDR3 DNA by itself, 42 bases read in frame from the first base. Trimming removed 0 bases from V and 0 bases from J, leaving 4 bases between the germline ends. The receptor's source is a woman between 18 and 30 years old in good health. Specimen: blood. The chain was built from TRBV7-9 and TRBJ2-3, with the D gene not clear enough to name. CDR3 loop: CASSLASSTDTQYF. In nucleotides, the sequence is TGTGCCAGCAGCTTAGCCTCTAGCACAGATACGCAGTATTTT.